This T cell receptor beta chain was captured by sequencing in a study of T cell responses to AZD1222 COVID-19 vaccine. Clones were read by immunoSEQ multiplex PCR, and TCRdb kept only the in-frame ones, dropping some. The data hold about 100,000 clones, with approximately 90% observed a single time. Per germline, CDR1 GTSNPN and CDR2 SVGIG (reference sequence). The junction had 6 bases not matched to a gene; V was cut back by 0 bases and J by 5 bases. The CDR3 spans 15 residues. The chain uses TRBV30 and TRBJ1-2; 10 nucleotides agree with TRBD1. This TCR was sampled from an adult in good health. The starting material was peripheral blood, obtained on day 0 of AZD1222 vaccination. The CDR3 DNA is TGTGCCTGGAGTGTCAAGACAGGGGGCGGGTATGGCTACACCTTC. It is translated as CAWSVKTGGGYGYTF.